This entry is about one T cell receptor (beta chain). Data came from immunoSEQ multiplex PCR; TCRdb stores just in-frame clones and leaves some out. The sample lists around 38,000 clones, more than 85% occurring once. This specimen comes from a study of T cell changes during pregnancy in multiple sclerosis. This CDR3 is 17 amino acids long. Germline CDR1 reads SGHVS; CDR2 reads FNYEAQ. Trimming removed 5 bases from V and 5 bases from J; junction bases left unmatched: 12. The chain links TRBV7-6 to TRBJ2-2, with 9 bases matching TRBD1. The material was CD8+ T cells from peripheral blood mononuclear cells, obtained in the third trimester of pregnancy. The sequence was obtained from a female donor with multiple sclerosis, enrolled in a pregnancy study. Here the CDR3 DNA reads TGTGCCAGCAGCCTACCGCTGGGACAGGGCGCGACCGGGGAGCTGTTTTTT. Translated, it gives CASSLPLGQGATGELFF.